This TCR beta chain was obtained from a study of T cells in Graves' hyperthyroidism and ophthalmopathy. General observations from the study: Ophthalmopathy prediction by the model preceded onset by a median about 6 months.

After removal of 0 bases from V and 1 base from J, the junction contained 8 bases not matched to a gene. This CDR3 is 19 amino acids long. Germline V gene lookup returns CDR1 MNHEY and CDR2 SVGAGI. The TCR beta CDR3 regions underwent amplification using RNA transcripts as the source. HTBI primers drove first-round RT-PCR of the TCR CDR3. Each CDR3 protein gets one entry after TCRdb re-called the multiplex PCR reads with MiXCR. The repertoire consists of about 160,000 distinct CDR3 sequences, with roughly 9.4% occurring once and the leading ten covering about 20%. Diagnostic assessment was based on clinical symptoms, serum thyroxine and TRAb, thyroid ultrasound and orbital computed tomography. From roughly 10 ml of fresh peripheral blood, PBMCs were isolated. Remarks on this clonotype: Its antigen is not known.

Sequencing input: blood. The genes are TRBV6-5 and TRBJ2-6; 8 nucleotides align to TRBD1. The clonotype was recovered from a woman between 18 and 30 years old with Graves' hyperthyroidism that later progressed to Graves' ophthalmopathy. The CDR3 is CASSYSRRDRNSGANVLTF. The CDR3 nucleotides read TGTGCCAGCAGTTACTCGAGGCGGGACAGGAATTCTGGGGCCAACGTCCTGACTTTC.